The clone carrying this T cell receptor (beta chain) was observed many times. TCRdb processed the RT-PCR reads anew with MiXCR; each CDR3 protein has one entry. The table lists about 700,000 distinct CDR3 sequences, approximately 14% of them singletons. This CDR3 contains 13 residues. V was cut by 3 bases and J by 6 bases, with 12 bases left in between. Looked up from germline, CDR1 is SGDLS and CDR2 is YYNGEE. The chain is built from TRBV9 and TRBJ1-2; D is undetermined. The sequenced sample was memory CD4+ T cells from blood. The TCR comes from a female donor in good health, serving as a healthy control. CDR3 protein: CASSDLQDNGYTF. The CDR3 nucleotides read TGTGCCAGCAGCGATCTGCAGGATAATGGCTACACCTTC.